This TCR beta chain is drawn from a study of vaccination and CD4 T cells after COVID-19. In its sample, this clonotype was seen a few times. What it recognizes is unknown. Time point described: late sampling 161 to 241 days after vaccination in three convalescent patients. Sample treatment: roughly 11-day PBMC culture with coronavirus spike peptide pools or control peptides (ViraFEST assay). CDR1 and CDR2 from the germline V gene are LNHDA and SQIVND (reference sequence). This CDR3 contains 13 residues. V was pared by 5 bases and J by 4 bases, with 11 bases between. Cultured CD4+ T-cell DNA underwent Oncomine TCR Beta short-read sequencing. TCRdb reprocessed the PCR reads with MiXCR, giving one entry per CDR3 protein. Of roughly 15,000 distinct CDR3 sequences listed, about 50% were seen once; the top ten hold around 18%.

Sequenced here: CD4+ T cells from blood, cultured in vitro, sampled about 7 months after SARS-CoV-2 vaccination. J is TRBJ1-2 and V is TRBV19; the D gene is possibly TRBD1 (6 bases). The TCR was taken from a human donor who had recovered from COVID-19. CDR3 DNA: TGTGCCAGTAGTCCTCAGGGGTTCTATGGCTACACCTTC. It specifies CASSPQGFYGYTF.